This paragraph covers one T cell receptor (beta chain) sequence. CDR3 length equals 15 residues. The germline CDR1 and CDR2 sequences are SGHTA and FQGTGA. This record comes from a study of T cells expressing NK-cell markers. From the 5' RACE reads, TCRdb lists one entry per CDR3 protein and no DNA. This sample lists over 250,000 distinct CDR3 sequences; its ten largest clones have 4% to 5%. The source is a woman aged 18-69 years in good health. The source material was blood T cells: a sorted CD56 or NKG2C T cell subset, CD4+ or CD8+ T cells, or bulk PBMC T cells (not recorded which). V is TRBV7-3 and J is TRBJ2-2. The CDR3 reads CASRLAGANTGELFF. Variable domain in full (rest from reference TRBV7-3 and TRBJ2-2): GAGVSQTPSNKVTEKGKYVELRCDPISGHTALYWYRQSLGQGPEFLIYFQGTGAADDSGLPNDRFFAVRPEGSVSTLKIQRTERGDSAVYLCASRLAGANTGELFFGEGSRLTVL.